This TCR beta chain was identified during a study of PD-1 blockade in classical Hodgkin lymphoma. Overall study findings and caveats: Patients excluded were those beginning nivolumab under 1 year after ASCT. Diversity similar to that of newly diagnosed patients was seen at baseline in complete responders.

As to time point: cycle 4 day 1 (C4D1), after 5 to 7 weeks of nivolumab. Relapse after autologous stem cell transplantation occurred in every patient, and brentuximab vedotin exposure varied. Magnetic negative selection was used to purify CD4+ T cells from thawed PBMCs. With regard to this clone: The antigen remains unidentified.

V lost 1 base and J lost 0; bases outside the gene matches: 20. Germline CDR1 GTSNPN, CDR2 SVGIG (reference sequence). The CDR3 consists of 21 residues. TCRdb's table, derived via immunoSEQ multiplex PCR, lists solely in-frame clones and lacks some. Altogether tens of thousands of clones are present, 80% to 90% being singletons, with the ten largest covering less than 0.65%. The specimen comprised CD4+ T cells from blood, sampled before the fourth cycle of nivolumab. The chain recombines TRBV30 with TRBJ2-3; 9 nucleotides match TRBD1. This receptor was taken from a human donor with classical Hodgkin lymphoma. CDR3 nucleotide sequence: TGTGCCTGGAGTGGGACGCCGGGACAGGGAAGCCAACTATATAGCACAGATACGCAGTATTTT. Protein sequence: CAWSGTPGQGSQLYSTDTQYF.